The source of this T cell receptor beta chain is a study of T cell responses to AZD1222 COVID-19 vaccine. Regarding the study as a whole: Samples come after the peak T cell response, not at day 14. Clonal diversity may have been underestimated, and the donors were mostly white British, with more females than males. Spike regions recognized by vaccine-associated CD4 TCRs spanned the protein, led by 160-218 and 743-854.

The analysis combined second doses at about 4 or about 12 weeks. Measured with immunoSEQ multiplex PCR; TCRdb has only the in-frame clones, and not every one. The data show 120,000 or so clones, roughly 88% seen once. Concerning this clone: Its antigen is not known.

Germline V gives CDR1 SGHTA, CDR2 FQGNSA. Trimming shortened V by 0 bases and J by 9 bases, and 6 bases separated the two germline ends. The CDR3 is made up of 12 amino acids. The source of this sequence is an adult who received the AZD1222 COVID-19 vaccine. The chain carries TRBV7-2 and TRBJ1-5, with D possibly TRBD1 on 5 matching bases. The input for sequencing was peripheral blood, taken 28 days after the second AZD1222 dose. CDR3 loop: CASSLAGLPQHF. The CDR3 DNA reads TGTGCCAGCAGCTTAGCGGGACTGCCCCAGCATTTT.